This TCR beta chain was identified in a study of beta chain features in type 1 diabetes. Sorting that relied on CD45RO/CCR7/CD25/CD127/CD95/CD27 yielded CD4+ naive, central memory, regulatory and stem cell-like memory cells. Purity exceeding 98% was reached by all sorted populations. Every isolated RNA sample was fully reverse transcribed, so sequencing captured expressed TCRB transcripts. Sequencing used immunoSEQ multiplex PCR; TCRdb keeps in-frame clones, though not all of them. The repertoire consists of 390,000 or so clones, with more than 11% occurring once and the leading ten covering roughly 0.035%. V was pared by 2 bases and J by 2 bases, with 7 bases between. Germline CDR1 and CDR2: SGHRS and YFSETQ. The CDR3 is 13 residues long. About this clone: The antigen remains unidentified. Other DNA sequences within the sample encode an identical CDR3.

Study-level points and caveats: A PCR bias possibly favoring shorter templates would apply equally to patients and controls. Type 1 diabetes patients had VDJ junctions that carried fewer insertions and more deletions.

The source of this sequence is a man aged 25 to 45 in good health. What was sequenced was naive CD4+ T cells from blood. The chain couples TRBV5-1 to TRBJ1-2; D unclear. In DNA, the CDR3 is TGCGCCAGCAGCTTATCGCAGAACTATGGCTACACCTTC. It codes for CASSLSQNYGYTF.